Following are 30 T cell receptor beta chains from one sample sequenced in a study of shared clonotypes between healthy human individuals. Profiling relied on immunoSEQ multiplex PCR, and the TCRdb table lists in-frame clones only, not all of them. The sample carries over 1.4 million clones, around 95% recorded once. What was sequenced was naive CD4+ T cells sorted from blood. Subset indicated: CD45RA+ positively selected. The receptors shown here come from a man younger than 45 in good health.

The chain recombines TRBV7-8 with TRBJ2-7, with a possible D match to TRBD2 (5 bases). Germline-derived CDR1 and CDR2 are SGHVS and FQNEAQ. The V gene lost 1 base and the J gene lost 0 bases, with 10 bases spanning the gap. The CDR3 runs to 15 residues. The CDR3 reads CASSLEAGPSYEQYF. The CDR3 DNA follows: TGTGCCAGCAGCTTAGAGGCGGGTCCCTCCTACGAGCAGTACTTC.

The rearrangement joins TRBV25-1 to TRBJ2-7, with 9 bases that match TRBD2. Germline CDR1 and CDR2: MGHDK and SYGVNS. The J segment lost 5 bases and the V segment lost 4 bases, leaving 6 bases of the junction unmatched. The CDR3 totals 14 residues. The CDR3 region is CASSAHSGSHEQYF. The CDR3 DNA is TGTGCCAGCAGTGCCCATAGCGGGAGCCACGAGCAGTACTTC.

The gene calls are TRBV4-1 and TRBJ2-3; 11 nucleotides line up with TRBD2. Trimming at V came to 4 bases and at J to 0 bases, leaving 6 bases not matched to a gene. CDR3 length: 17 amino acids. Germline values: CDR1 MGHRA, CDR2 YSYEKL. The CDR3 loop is CASSRGTSGSSTDTQYF. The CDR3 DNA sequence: TGCGCCAGCAGCCGAGGGACTAGCGGTTCTAGCACAGATACGCAGTATTTT.

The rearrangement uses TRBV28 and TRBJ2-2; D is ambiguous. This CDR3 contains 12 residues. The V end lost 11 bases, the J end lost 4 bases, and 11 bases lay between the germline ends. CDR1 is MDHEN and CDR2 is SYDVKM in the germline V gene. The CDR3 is CALGWGTGELFF. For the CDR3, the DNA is TGTGCCCTAGGCTGGGGCACCGGGGAGCTGTTTTTT.

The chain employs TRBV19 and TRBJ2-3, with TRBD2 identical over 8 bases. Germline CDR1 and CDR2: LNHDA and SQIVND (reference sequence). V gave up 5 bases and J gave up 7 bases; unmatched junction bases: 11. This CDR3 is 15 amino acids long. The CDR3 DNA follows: TGTGCCAGTAGTCCCCTAGCGGGTCCCACCCATACGCAGTATTTT. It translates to CASSPLAGPTHTQYF.

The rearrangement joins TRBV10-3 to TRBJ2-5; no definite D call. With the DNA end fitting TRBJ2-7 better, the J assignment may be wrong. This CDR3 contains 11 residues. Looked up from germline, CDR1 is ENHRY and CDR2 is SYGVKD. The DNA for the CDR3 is TGTGCCATCAGTGAACTTTACGAGCAGTACTTC. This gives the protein CAISELYEQYF.

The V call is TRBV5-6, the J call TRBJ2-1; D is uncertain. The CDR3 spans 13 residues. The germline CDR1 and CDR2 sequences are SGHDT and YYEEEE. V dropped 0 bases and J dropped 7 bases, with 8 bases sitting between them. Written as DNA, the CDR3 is TGTGCCAGCAGCTTGGCCGCTCAGAATGAGCAGTTCTTC. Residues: CASSLAAQNEQFF.

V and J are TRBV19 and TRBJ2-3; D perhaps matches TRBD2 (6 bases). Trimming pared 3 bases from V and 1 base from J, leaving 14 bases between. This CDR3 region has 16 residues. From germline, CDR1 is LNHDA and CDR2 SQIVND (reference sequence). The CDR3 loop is CASSILAGPGTDTQYF. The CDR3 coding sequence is TGTGCCAGTAGTATTCTGGCGGGACCTGGCACAGATACGCAGTATTTT.

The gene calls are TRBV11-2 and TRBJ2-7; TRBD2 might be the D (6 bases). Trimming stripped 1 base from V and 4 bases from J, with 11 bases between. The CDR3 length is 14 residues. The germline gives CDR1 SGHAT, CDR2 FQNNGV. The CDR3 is CASSLVDGSYEQYF. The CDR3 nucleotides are TGTGCCAGCAGCTTAGTGGACGGGAGTTACGAGCAGTACTTC.

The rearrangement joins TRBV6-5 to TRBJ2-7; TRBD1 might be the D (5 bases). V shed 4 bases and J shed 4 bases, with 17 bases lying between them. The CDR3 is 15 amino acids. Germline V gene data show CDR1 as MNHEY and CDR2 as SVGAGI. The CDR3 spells CASSFTGSGVYEQYF. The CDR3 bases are TGTGCCAGCAGTTTCACAGGCTCCGGCGTTTACGAGCAGTACTTC.

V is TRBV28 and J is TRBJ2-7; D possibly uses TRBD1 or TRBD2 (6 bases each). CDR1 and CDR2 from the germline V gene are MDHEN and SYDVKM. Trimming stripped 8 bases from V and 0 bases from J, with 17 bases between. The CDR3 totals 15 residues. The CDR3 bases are TGTGCCAGCGCCCCCGGAGGGGGATCCTCCTACGAGCAGTACTTC. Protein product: CASAPGGGSSYEQYF.

In nucleotides, the CDR3 is TGCGCCAGCAGCACCCGACCCAGCAAAGGCAATGAGCAGTTCTTC. This codes for CASSTRPSKGNEQFF. The chain is built from TRBV5-1 and TRBJ2-1, with D unclear. There are 15 residues in the CDR3. V lost 4 bases and J 6 bases, leaving 17 bases between the germline ends. The germline CDR1 and CDR2 sequences are SGHRS and YFSETQ.

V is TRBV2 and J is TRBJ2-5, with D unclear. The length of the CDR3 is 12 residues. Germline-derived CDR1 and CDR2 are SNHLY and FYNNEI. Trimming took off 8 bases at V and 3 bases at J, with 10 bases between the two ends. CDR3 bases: TGTGCCAGCTCTTTAAACAAAGAGACCCAGTACTTC. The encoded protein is CASSLNKETQYF.

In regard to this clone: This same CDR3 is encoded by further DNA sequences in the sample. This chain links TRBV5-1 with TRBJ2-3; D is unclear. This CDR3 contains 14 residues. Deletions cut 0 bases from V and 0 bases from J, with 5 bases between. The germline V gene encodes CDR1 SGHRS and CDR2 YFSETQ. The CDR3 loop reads CASSLGFSTDTQYF. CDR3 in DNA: TGCGCCAGCAGCTTGGGATTTAGCACAGATACGCAGTATTTT.

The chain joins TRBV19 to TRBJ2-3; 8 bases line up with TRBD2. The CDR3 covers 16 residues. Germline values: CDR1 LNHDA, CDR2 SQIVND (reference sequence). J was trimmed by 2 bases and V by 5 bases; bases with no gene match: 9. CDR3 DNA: TGTGCCAGTAGTTTGTGGCCGGGGGGGAACACAGATACGCAGTATTTT. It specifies CASSLWPGGNTDTQYF.

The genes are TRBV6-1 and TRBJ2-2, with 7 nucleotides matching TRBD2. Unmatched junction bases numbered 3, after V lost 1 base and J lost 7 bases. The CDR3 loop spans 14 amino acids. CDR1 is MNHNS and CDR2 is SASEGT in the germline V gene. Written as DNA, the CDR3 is TGTGCCAGCAGTGAAGAAGCGGGGAACGGGGAGCTGTTTTTT. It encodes CASSEEAGNGELFF.

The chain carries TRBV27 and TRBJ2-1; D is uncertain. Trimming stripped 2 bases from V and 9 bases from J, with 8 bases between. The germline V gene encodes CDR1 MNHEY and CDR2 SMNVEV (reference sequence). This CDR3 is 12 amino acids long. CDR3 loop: CASSLKGFEQFF. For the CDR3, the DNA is TGTGCCAGCAGTTTAAAAGGGTTTGAGCAGTTCTTC.

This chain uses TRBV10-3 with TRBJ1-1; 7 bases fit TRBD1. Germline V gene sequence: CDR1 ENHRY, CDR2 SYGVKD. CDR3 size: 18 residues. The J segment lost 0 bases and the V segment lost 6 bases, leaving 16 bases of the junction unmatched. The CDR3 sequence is CAISPIRGGLIMNTEAFF. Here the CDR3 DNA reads TGTGCCATCAGCCCCATTAGAGGGGGCCTGATAATGAACACTGAAGCTTTCTTT.

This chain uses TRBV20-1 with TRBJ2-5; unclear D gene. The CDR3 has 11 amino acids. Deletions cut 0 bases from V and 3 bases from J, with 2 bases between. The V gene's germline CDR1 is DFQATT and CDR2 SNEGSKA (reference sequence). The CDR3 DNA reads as TGCAGTGCTAGAGACAAAGAGACCCAGTACTTC. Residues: CSARDKETQYF.

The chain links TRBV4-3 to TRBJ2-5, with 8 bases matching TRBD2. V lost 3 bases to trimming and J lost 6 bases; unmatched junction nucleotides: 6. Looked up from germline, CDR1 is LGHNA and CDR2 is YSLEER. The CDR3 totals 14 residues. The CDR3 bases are TGCGCCAGCAGCCATTCCGGGAGGGGTCAGACCCAGTACTTC. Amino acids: CASSHSGRGQTQYF.

The CDR3 here is CASSQATGANTEAFF. In DNA, the CDR3 is TGCGCCAGCAGCCAAGCGACAGGAGCCAACACTGAAGCTTTCTTT. This chain joins TRBV4-3 and TRBJ1-1; a possible D gene is TRBD1 (6 bases). The CDR3 consists of 15 residues. CDR1 and CDR2 (germline): LGHNA, YSLEER. The V end lost 1 base, the J end lost 2 bases, and 11 bases lay between the germline ends.

The DNA of the CDR3 is TGTGCCAGCCAAGGGAGTGCTGGAAACACCATATATTTT. Translation: CASQGSAGNTIYF. This chain connects TRBV9 to TRBJ1-3; the D is unclear. The V gene's germline CDR1 is SGDLS and CDR2 YYNGEE. V lost 7 bases and J lost 2, with 10 bases in between. This CDR3 comprises 13 residues.

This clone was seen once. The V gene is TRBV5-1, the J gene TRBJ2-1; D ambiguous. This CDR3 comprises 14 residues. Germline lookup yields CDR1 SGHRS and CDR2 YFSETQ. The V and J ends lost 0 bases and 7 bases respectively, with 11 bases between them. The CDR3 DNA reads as TGCGCCAGCAGCTTGGCAGGTAGGCAAAATGAGCAGTTCTTC. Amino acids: CASSLAGRQNEQFF.

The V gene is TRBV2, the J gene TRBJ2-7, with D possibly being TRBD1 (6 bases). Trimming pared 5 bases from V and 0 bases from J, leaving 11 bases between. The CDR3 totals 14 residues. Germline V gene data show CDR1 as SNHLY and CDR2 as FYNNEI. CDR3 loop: CASSRDTSSYEQYF. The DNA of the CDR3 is TGTGCCAGCAGTAGGGACACCAGCTCCTACGAGCAGTACTTC.

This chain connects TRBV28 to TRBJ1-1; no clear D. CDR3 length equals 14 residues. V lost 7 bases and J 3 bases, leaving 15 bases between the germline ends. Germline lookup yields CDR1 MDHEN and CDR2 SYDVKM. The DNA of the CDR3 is TGTGCCAGCACCACGGCTGGTGGGTACACTGAAGCTTTCTTT. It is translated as CASTTAGGYTEAFF. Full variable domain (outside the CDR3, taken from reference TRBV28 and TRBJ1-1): DVKVTQSSRYLVKRTGEKVFLECVQDMDHENMFWYRQDPGLGLRLIYFSYDVKMKEKGDIPEGYSVSREKKERFSLILESASTNQTSMYLCASTTAGGYTEAFFGQGTRLTVV.

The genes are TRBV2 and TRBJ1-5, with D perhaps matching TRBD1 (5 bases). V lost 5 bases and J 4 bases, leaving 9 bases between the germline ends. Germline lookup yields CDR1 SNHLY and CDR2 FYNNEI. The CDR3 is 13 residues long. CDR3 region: CASSPDRNQPQHF. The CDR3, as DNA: TGTGCCAGCAGTCCTGACAGAAATCAGCCCCAGCATTTT.

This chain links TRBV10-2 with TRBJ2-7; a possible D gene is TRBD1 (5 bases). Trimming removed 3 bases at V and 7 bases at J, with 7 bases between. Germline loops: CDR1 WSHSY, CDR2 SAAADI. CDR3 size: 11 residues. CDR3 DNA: TGCGCCAGCAGTGACCCAGGGGAGCAGTACTTC. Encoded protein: CASSDPGEQYF.

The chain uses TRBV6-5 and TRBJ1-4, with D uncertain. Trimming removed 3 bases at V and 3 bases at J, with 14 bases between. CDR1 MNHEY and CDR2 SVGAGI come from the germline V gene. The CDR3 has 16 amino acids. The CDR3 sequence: CASSYLRGIANEKLFF. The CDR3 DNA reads TGTGCCAGCAGTTATTTGCGAGGGATAGCTAATGAAAAACTGTTTTTT.

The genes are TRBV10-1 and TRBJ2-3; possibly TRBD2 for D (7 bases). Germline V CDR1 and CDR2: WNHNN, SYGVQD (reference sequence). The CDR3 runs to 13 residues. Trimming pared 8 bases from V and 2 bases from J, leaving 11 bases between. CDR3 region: CASERDNTDTQYF. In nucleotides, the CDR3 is TGCGCCAGCGAGCGGGACAACACAGATACGCAGTATTTT.

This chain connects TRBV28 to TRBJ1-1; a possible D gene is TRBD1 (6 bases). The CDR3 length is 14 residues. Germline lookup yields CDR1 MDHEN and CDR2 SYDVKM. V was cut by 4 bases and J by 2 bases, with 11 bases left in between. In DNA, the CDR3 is TGTGCCAGCAGTTGGGGACAACTTAACACTGAAGCTTTCTTT. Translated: CASSWGQLNTEAFF.